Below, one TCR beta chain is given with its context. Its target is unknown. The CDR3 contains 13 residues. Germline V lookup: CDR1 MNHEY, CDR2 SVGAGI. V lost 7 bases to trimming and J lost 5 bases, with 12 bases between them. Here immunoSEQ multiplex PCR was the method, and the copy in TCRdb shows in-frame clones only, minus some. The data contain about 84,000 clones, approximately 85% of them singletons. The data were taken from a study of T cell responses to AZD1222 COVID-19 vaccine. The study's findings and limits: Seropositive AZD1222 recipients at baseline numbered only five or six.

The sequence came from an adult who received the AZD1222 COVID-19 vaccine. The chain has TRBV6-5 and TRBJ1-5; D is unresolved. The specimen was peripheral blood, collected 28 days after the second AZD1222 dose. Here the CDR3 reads CASIWGKDQPQHF. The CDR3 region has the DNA TGTGCCAGCATCTGGGGAAAAGATCAGCCCCAGCATTTT.